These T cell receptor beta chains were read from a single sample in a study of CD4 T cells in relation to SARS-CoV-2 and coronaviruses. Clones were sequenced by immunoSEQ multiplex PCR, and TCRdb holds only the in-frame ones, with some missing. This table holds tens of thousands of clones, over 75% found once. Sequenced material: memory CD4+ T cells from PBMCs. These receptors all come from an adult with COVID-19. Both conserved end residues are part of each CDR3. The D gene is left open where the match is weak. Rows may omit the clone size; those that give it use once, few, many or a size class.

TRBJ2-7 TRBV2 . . TGTGCCAGCAGTCCAGATCAAAACAGGGTCTCCTACGAGCAGTACTTC CASSPDQNRVSYEQYF
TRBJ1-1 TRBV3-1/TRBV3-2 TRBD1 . TGTGCCAGCAGCTCCGGGACAGGGTGGGCGGGTGAAGCTTTCTTT CASSSGTGWAGEAFF
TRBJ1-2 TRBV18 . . TGTGCCAGCTCACCACTCGGAAAGGGCGAGGGTGGCTACACCTTC CASSPLGKGEGGYTF
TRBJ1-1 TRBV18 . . TGTGCCAGCTCCCTAGAGGACAAGGTCGTAGCTTTCTTT CASSLEDKVVAFF
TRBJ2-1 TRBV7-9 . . TGTGCCAGCAGCTTGGGACACAGCTCCTACAATGAGCAGTTCTTC CASSLGHSSYNEQFF
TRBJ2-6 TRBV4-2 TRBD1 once TGTGCCAGCAGCAGGGACAGGGGGCAAGGTGGGGCCAACGTCCTGACTTTC CASSRDRGQGGANVLTF
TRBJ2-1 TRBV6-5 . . TGTGCCAGCAGGCACAGGGGAGGGGACAATGAGCAGTTCTTC CASRHRGGDNEQFF
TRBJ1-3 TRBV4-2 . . TGTGCCAGCAGCCAATCCCCAAATGACAGGCTGAGAAACACCATATATTTT CASSQSPNDRLRNTIYF
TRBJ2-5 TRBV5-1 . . TGCGCCAGCAGCTCGGGAAGGATCAGGGAGACCCAGTACTTC CASSSGRIRETQYF
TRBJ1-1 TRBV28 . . TGTGCCAGCAATTCAGGGCTACCGAACACTGAAGCTTTCTTT CASNSGLPNTEAFF
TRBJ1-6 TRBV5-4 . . TGTGCCAGCAGGGGCGGAGAAGGGTCCAATAATTCACCCCTCCACTTT CASRGGEGSNNSPLHF
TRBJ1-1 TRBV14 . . TGTGCCAGCACCCAAATCGGGGGATCCTTGAACACTGAAGCTTTCTTT CASTQIGGSLNTEAFF
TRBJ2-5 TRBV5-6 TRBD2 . TGTGCCAGCAGCTCGGGACTAGCAGGCGAGACCCAGTACTTC CASSSGLAGETQYF
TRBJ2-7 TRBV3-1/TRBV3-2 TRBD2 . TGTGCCAGCAGCCAGGAGCCTGGGCTAGCGGGGGCCTACGAGCAGTACTTC CASSQEPGLAGAYEQYF
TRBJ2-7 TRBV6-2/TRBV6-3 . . TGTGCCAGCAGCTATTCATCGGGCGGGTACGAGCAGTACTTC CASSYSSGGYEQYF
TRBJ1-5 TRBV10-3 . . TGTGCCATCAGCGCGGGACACCGAATCGAGCCCCAGCATTTT CAISAGHRIEPQHF
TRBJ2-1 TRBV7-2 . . TGTGCCAGCAGACCTTCCGGTCTCAATGAGCAGTTCTTC CASRPSGLNEQFF
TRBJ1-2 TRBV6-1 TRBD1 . TGTGCCAGCAGTAGACCGGGACAGGGAGACTATGGCTACACCTTC CASSRPGQGDYGYTF
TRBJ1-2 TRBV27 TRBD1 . TGTGCCAGCAGAAGGGACAGTCTTGACTATGGCTACACCTTC CASRRDSLDYGYTF
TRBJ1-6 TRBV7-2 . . TGTGCCAGCAGCTTATTTTCCGCAAGCTCCTATAATTCACCCCTCCACTTT CASSLFSASSYNSPLHF
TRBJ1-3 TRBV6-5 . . TGTGCCAGCAGTCGGGAGAGGGGCGGTGGAAACACCATATATTTT CASSRERGGGNTIYF
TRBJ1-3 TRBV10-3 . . TGTGCCACAAAATCACGGGACACTGGAAACACCATATATTTT CATKSRDTGNTIYF
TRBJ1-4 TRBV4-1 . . TGCGCCAGCAGCCAAGATGGCAAAGATAATGAAAAACTGTTTTTT CASSQDGKDNEKLFF
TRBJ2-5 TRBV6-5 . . TGTGCCAGCACCCGGGGGACCCAATCGAGTGAGACCCAGTACTTC CASTRGTQSSETQYF
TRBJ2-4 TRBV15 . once TGTGCCACCAGCAGAGATGTGGGGGCCCAAAACATTCAGTACTTC CATSRDVGAQNIQYF